Following are 20 T cell receptor beta chains from one sample sequenced in a study of early T cells in non-severe SARS-CoV-2 infection. TCRdb ran MiXCR on the 5' RACE reads and lists one entry per CDR3 protein. The sample consists of around 99,000 distinct CDR3 sequences, around 10% of them appearing once. The material sequenced was whole blood. These receptors originate from an adult who was a healthcare worker with PCR-confirmed SARS-CoV-2 infection or an uninfected control (not recorded which).

The rearrangement links TRBV28 to TRBJ1-6; D uncertain. Germline CDR1 reads MDHEN; CDR2 reads SYDVKM. The length of the CDR3 is 14 residues. V was shortened by 6 bases and J by 6 bases, with 12 bases between the two germline ends. CDR3 protein: CASRMVSPNSPLHF. The CDR3 DNA reads as TGTGCCAGCAGGATGGTCAGTCCTAATTCACCCCTCCACTTT.

The chain uses TRBV10-2 and TRBJ2-1; 9 nucleotides line up with TRBD1. The CDR3 spans 15 residues. The V and J ends lost 6 bases and 8 bases, in that order; junction bases with no gene match: 11. Germline V lookup: CDR1 WSHSY, CDR2 SAAADI. The CDR3 is CASRPGQGWTDEQFF. The CDR3 bases are TGCGCCAGCAGGCCGGGACAGGGCTGGACGGATGAGCAGTTCTTC.

The chain is built from TRBV4-1 and TRBJ1-2; D not certain. This CDR3 contains 15 residues. The V gene's germline CDR1 is MGHRA and CDR2 YSYEKL. V gave up 0 bases and J gave up 1 base, with 9 bases separating them. The CDR3, as DNA: TGCGCCAGCAGCCAAGAGTGGACGGATAACTATGGCTACACCTTC. Its protein product is CASSQEWTDNYGYTF.

The chain links TRBV20-1 to TRBJ2-7, with no clear D. Germline values: CDR1 DFQATT, CDR2 SNEGSKA (reference sequence). The CDR3 length is 13 residues. Trimming cost V 5 bases and J 7 bases, with 18 bases left between them. The CDR3 nucleotides are TGCAGTGCTCTACAAGAAATCTACGTGGAGCAGTACTTC. It encodes CSALQEIYVEQYF.

This clonotype has at least ten counts. This chain uses TRBV12-3 or TRBV12-4 with TRBJ2-2; D possibly uses TRBD1 or TRBD2 (6 bases each). V lost 6 bases and J 6 bases, leaving 14 bases between the germline ends. This CDR3 has 14 residues. The CDR3 DNA is TGTGCCAGCAGGGCAGGGGAGGTGGCCGGGGAGCTGTTTTTT. This gives the protein CASRAGEVAGELFF.

This clonotype was counted between two and nine times. V usage is TRBV20-1 and J usage is TRBJ2-2; the D is unclear. CDR1 DFQATT and CDR2 SNEGSKA come from the germline V gene (reference sequence). The CDR3 length is 14 residues. Trimming cost V 3 bases and J 5 bases, with 13 bases left between them. This CDR3 reads CSARLTHGTGELFF. The CDR3, as DNA: TGCAGTGCTAGGTTGACTCATGGTACCGGGGAGCTGTTTTTT.

The chain couples TRBV20-1 to TRBJ2-7; D not certain. This CDR3 is 14 amino acids long. With 0 bases removed from V and 3 bases from J, the gap between germline ends came to 12 bases. CDR1 is DFQATT and CDR2 is SNEGSKA in the germline V gene (reference sequence). CDR3 DNA sequence: TGCAGTGCTAGAGATCAGGAGTTCCACTACGAGCAGTACTTC. Translating gives CSARDQEFHYEQYF.

This clonotype was seen a few times. The J gene is TRBJ2-3, the V gene TRBV9; TRBD2 matches at 10 bases. The CDR3 consists of 16 residues. CDR1 and CDR2 from the germline V gene are SGDLS and YYNGEE. V lost 3 bases and J lost 4; bases outside the gene matches: 8. In nucleotides, the CDR3 is TGTGCCAGCAGCGCACAGGCTAGCGGGAGTTCAGATACGCAGTATTTT. Its protein is CASSAQASGSSDTQYF.

The chain links TRBV12-3 or TRBV12-4 to TRBJ2-5; TRBD2 matches at 9 bases. V gave up 3 bases and J gave up 3 bases; unmatched junction bases: 8. The CDR3 spans 16 residues. The CDR3 region has the DNA TGTGCCAGCAGTTTGATTCCCTTAGCGGGAGAAGAGACCCAGTACTTC. This sequence encodes CASSLIPLAGEETQYF.

The table lists this clonotype with a few counts. The V call is TRBV20-1, the J call TRBJ1-2; 10 positions match TRBD1. This CDR3 is built from 15 residues. In germline, CDR1 is DFQATT, CDR2 SNEGSKA (reference sequence). After removal of 2 bases from V and 0 bases from J, the junction contained 3 bases not matched to a gene. The CDR3 reads CSARLTGGANYGYTF. DNA of the CDR3: TGCAGTGCTAGATTGACAGGGGGCGCTAACTATGGCTACACCTTC.

This clonotype was seen ten or more times. The chain has TRBV6-2 or TRBV6-3 and TRBJ2-3, with D possibly being TRBD1 (5 bases). The CDR3 runs 18 residues. The germline V gene encodes CDR1 MNHEY and CDR2 SVGEGT. V was clipped by 0 bases and J by 4 bases, with 20 bases between them. The CDR3 DNA reads as TGTGCCAGCAGTTACTCGAGAGCAACAGGTACTTCAGCAGATACGCAGTATTTT. Translating it yields CASSYSRATGTSADTQYF.

This clonotype has just a few counts. The rearrangement uses TRBV19 and TRBJ1-1, with 12 bases identical to TRBD1. The V gene's germline CDR1 is LNHDA and CDR2 SQIVND (reference sequence). This CDR3 spans 17 amino acids. The ends lost 4 bases at V and 1 base at J; junction bases unmatched: 7. CDR3 bases: TGTGCCAGTAGTACCCGACCGGGACAGGGGGCGAACACTGAAGCTTTCTTT. Its protein product is CASSTRPGQGANTEAFF.

This clonotype appeared many times. V and J are TRBV20-1 and TRBJ2-5, with 9 bases fitting TRBD1. Germline V lookup: CDR1 DFQATT, CDR2 SNEGSKA (reference sequence). After removal of 6 bases from V and 7 bases from J, the junction contained 9 bases not matched to a gene. The CDR3 totals 13 residues. CDR3 loop: CSAGQGLGVTQYF. CDR3 coding DNA: TGCAGTGCGGGACAGGGATTGGGAGTGACCCAGTACTTC.

The sample holds many counts of this clonotype. The rearrangement links TRBV12-3 or TRBV12-4 to TRBJ2-6, with D possibly being TRBD1 (6 bases). The germline V and J ends were trimmed by 6 bases and 0 bases, with 15 bases remaining between them. The CDR3 runs 17 residues. The CDR3 reads CASRRQAAISGANVLTF. The CDR3 DNA sequence: TGTGCCAGCAGGAGACAGGCAGCGATCTCTGGGGCCAACGTCCTGACTTTC.

This clonotype was recorded many times. The V and J genes are TRBV29-1 and TRBJ1-1; D is undetermined. The germline gives CDR1 SQVTM, CDR2 ANQGSEA. The V gene lost 5 bases and the J gene lost 4 bases, with 14 bases spanning the gap. CDR3 length: 13 residues. The CDR3 spells CSVPVPTFTEAFF. CDR3 coding DNA: TGCAGCGTTCCCGTCCCCACCTTCACTGAAGCTTTCTTT.

This clonotype was seen only a few times. The rearrangement uses TRBV13 and TRBJ2-1; 8 nucleotides align to TRBD2. V lost 6 bases, J lost 9 bases, and 13 bases stayed unmatched. This CDR3 spans 15 amino acids. Germline V gene data show CDR1 as PRHDT and CDR2 as FYEKMQ (reference sequence). CDR3 coding DNA: TGTGCCAGCAGACCCGGGACTAGAGGGGTCACTGAGCAGTTCTTC. Its protein product is CASRPGTRGVTEQFF.

This clonotype occurred many times. CDR3 loop: CASMARREANEKLFF. In DNA, the CDR3 is TGTGCCAGCATGGCGAGGAGGGAAGCTAATGAAAAACTGTTTTTT. This chain connects TRBV12-3 or TRBV12-4 to TRBJ1-4; D ambiguous. The CDR3 loop spans 15 amino acids. Deletions cut 7 bases from V and 3 bases from J, with 15 bases between.

This clonotype was counted many times. V gene TRBV4-3 combines with J gene TRBJ2-3; D may correspond to TRBD1 or TRBD2 (5 bases each). Germline CDR1 LGHNA, CDR2 YSLEER. V lost 1 base, J lost 6 bases, and 14 bases lay in between. This CDR3 region has 15 residues. In DNA, the CDR3 is TGCGCCAGCAGCCAAGTAGGGACCCCCGGGGATACGCAGTATTTT. Its translation: CASSQVGTPGDTQYF.

In this sample, this clonotype turned up many times. CDR3: CASSFASSGRDVIQYF. The CDR3 DNA is TGTGCCAGCAGCTTTGCGTCTAGCGGGAGGGATGTCATTCAGTACTTC. This rearrangement joins TRBV7-8 to TRBJ2-4; 12 nucleotides match TRBD2. The V gene end was trimmed by 3 bases and the J gene end by 9 bases; junction bases not matched to a gene: 9. Per germline, CDR1 SGHVS and CDR2 FQNEAQ. The CDR3 totals 16 residues. The full variable domain, with the rest looked up from reference TRBV7-8 and TRBJ2-4, is GAGVSQSPRYKVAKRGQDVALRCDPISGHVSLFWYQQALGQGPEFLTYFQNEAQLDKSGLPSDRFFAERPEGSVSTLKIQRTQQEDSAVYLCASSFASSGRDVIQYFGAGTRLSVL.

This clonotype has only a few counts. This sequence joins TRBV20-1 and TRBJ2-1; unclear D gene. V dropped 1 base and J dropped 9 bases, with 7 bases sitting between them. From germline, CDR1 is DFQATT and CDR2 SNEGSKA (reference sequence). This CDR3 comprises 11 residues. The CDR3 region is CSARAGSEQFF. DNA of the CDR3: TGCAGTGCTAGAGCGGGCAGTGAGCAGTTCTTC.